This entry lists 25 T cell receptor beta chains sequenced from one sample in a study of blood T cell repertoires in COVID-19. Method: immunoSEQ multiplex PCR; TCRdb's copy keeps in-frame clones and lacks some. This table has more than 150,000 clones, 81% appearing once. Material for sequencing was peripheral blood. The origin of the receptors is a woman of 80 years or more with COVID-19, enrolled during active disease.

The chain joins TRBV29-1 to TRBJ2-7; TRBD2 matches at 7 bases. The V segment lost 0 bases and the J segment 6 bases; nucleotides outside the gene matches: 8. From germline, CDR1 is SQVTM and CDR2 ANQGSEA. The CDR3 spans 14 residues. CDR3 nucleotide sequence: TGCAGCGTTGAAGATCAGGGAGGGGTCTCCGAGCAGTACTTC. It is translated as CSVEDQGGVSEQYF.

This clone appeared once. V gene TRBV6-5 combines with J gene TRBJ2-3; D unresolved. Between the trimmed V and J ends, which lost 2 bases and 4 bases, there was a span of 4 bases. The CDR3 loop spans 12 amino acids. Germline assignment: CDR1 MNHEY and CDR2 SVGAGI. The CDR3 loop reads CASSYPSDTQYF. The CDR3 DNA is TGTGCCAGCAGTTACCCTTCAGATACGCAGTATTTT.

This chain connects TRBV6-4 to TRBJ1-4, with 8 bases identical to TRBD1. The CDR3 is made up of 14 amino acids. The V segment lost 7 bases and the J segment 5 bases; nucleotides outside the gene matches: 6. Germline-derived CDR1 and CDR2 are MRHNA and SNTAGT. This CDR3 reads CASTRGRGNEKLFF. For the CDR3, the DNA is TGTGCCAGCACCAGGGGGCGCGGGAATGAAAAACTGTTTTTT.

This chain joins TRBV7-8 and TRBJ1-2; TRBD1 agrees at 9 bases. Unmatched junction bases numbered 12, after V lost 1 base and J lost 6 bases. CDR3 length equals 17 residues. CDR1 SGHVS and CDR2 FQNEAQ come from the germline V gene. The CDR3 DNA is TGTGCCAGCAGCTTAGGGGGATTGACAGGGGGTCCGGATGGCTACACCTTC. Its translation: CASSLGGLTGGPDGYTF.

This clone appeared a few times. The chain carries TRBV5-4 and TRBJ2-1; TRBD1 aligns across 8 bases. V was clipped by 4 bases and J by 8 bases; unmatched bases: 5. There are 13 residues in the CDR3. Germline lookup yields CDR1 SGHNT and CDR2 YYREEE (reference sequence). CDR3 amino acids: CASSQTGADEQFF. The CDR3 DNA reads as TGTGCCAGCAGCCAGACAGGGGCGGATGAGCAGTTCTTC.

This chain connects TRBV7-9 to TRBJ1-2; TRBD1 is a possible D gene (5 bases). Between the trimmed V and J ends, which lost 2 bases and 6 bases, there was a span of 10 bases. The CDR3 contains 13 residues. CDR1 and CDR2 from the germline V gene are SEHNR and FQNEAQ (reference sequence). CDR3 DNA: TGTGCCAGCAGCTTAAACGTGGGGCATGGCTACACCTTC. Translated, it gives CASSLNVGHGYTF.

This clone was counted once. The CDR3 protein is CASSYSSREQYF. As DNA, the CDR3 is TGTGCCAGCAGTTACTCGTCGCGGGAGCAGTACTTC. The V call is TRBV6-6, the J call TRBJ2-7; D is undetermined. V was trimmed by 0 bases and J by 7 bases, leaving 7 bases between them. CDR3 length: 12 amino acids. CDR1 and CDR2 (germline): MNHNY, SVGAGI (reference sequence).

This chain uses TRBV25-1 with TRBJ1-3; D is possibly TRBD1 (5 bases). With 6 bases removed from V and 2 bases from J, the gap between germline ends came to 8 bases. CDR1 is MGHDK and CDR2 is SYGVNS in the germline V gene. The CDR3 has 13 residues. The CDR3: CASRGTPGNTIYF. The DNA for the CDR3 is TGTGCCAGCAGGGGGACTCCTGGAAACACCATATATTTT.

The chain employs TRBV5-1 and TRBJ2-2; TRBD1 matches at 7 bases. The CDR3 totals 15 residues. Losses at the gene ends were 2 bases for V and 4 bases for J; bases not matched to a gene: 5. Germline CDR1 and CDR2: SGHRS and YFSETQ. The DNA for the CDR3 is TGCGCCAGCAGCTTCGTGACAGGGTCCACCGGGGAGCTGTTTTTT. Amino acid sequence: CASSFVTGSTGELFF. The whole variable domain, remainder taken from reference TRBV5-1 and TRBJ2-2, is KAGVTQTPRYLIKTRGQQVTLSCSPISGHRSVSWYQQTPGQGLQFLFEYFSETQRNKGNFPGRFSGRQFSNSRSEMNVSTLELGDSALYLCASSFVTGSTGELFFGEGSRLTVL.

The V gene is TRBV5-1, the J gene TRBJ2-7; D is ambiguous. This CDR3 has 13 amino acids. Germline V gives CDR1 SGHRS, CDR2 YFSETQ. The V end lost 4 bases, the J end lost 2 bases, and 10 bases lay between the germline ends. This CDR3 reads CASSRDTAYEQYF. The CDR3 coding sequence is TGCGCCAGCAGCCGCGACACCGCCTACGAGCAGTACTTC.

The V call is TRBV10-3, the J call TRBJ1-5, with 7 bases lining up with TRBD1. This CDR3 comprises 15 residues. The V and J ends lost 3 bases and 6 bases, in that order; junction bases with no gene match: 8. CDR1 ENHRY and CDR2 SYGVKD come from the germline V gene. CDR3 amino acids: CAISDGGRGVQPQHF. The CDR3 bases are TGTGCCATCAGTGACGGGGGCAGGGGGGTTCAGCCCCAGCATTTT.

The rearrangement joins TRBV28 to TRBJ2-7; tentative D call: TRBD2 (6 bases). Germline CDR1 reads MDHEN; CDR2 reads SYDVKM. The CDR3 is 13 amino acids. V was trimmed by 2 bases and J by 3 bases, leaving 8 bases between them. CDR3 in DNA: TGTGCCAGCAGTTTACGGGACTTCTACGAGCAGTACTTC. Encoded protein: CASSLRDFYEQYF. The whole variable domain, filled in from reference TRBV28 and TRBJ2-7, reads DVKVTQSSRYLVKRTGEKVFLECVQDMDHENMFWYRQDPGLGLRLIYFSYDVKMKEKGDIPEGYSVSREKKERFSLILESASTNQTSMYLCASSLRDFYEQYFGPGTRLTVT.

This clone was counted once. The chain's CDR3 is CASSPGTSGSYEQYF. The CDR3 DNA sequence: TGTGCCAGCAGCCCCGGGACTAGCGGGAGTTACGAGCAGTACTTC. The genes are TRBV3-1 (or the pseudogene TRBV3-2) and TRBJ2-7; 14 nucleotides agree with TRBD2. The germline V gene has CDR1 LGHDT and CDR2 YNNKEL (reference sequence). The CDR3 has 15 amino acids. V was clipped by 4 bases and J by 4 bases; unmatched bases: 3.

A single count supports this clone. The rearrangement links TRBV13 to TRBJ2-7; 12 bases match TRBD2. V gave up 0 bases and J gave up 5 bases; unmatched junction bases: 5. The CDR3 is 16 residues long. Germline CDR1 is PRHDT and CDR2 is FYEKMQ (reference sequence). CDR3 residues: CASSLGGGLAGHEQYF. CDR3 sequence (DNA): TGTGCCAGCAGCTTAGGGGGGGGACTAGCGGGCCACGAGCAGTACTTC.

V is TRBV5-1 and J is TRBJ2-1; 8 bases line up with TRBD2. V dropped 4 bases and J dropped 1; count of bases not matched to a gene: 4. CDR1 is SGHRS and CDR2 is YFSETQ in the germline V gene. CDR3 length: 15 residues. CDR3 nucleotides: TGCGCCAGCAGCCGAGAGCGGGGGTCCTACAATGAGCAGTTCTTC. Its protein is CASSRERGSYNEQFF.

The table lists this clone with a few counts. The chain couples TRBV5-3 to TRBJ2-7, with 7 bases lining up with TRBD1. TRBV5-3 falls under the ORF class, with uncertain function. V shed 1 base, J shed 7 bases, and the junction held 8 bases outside the gene matches. The CDR3 runs to 14 residues. The CDR3 sequence is CARSLSRKQGEQYF. In DNA form, the CDR3 reads TGTGCCAGAAGCTTGTCGCGGAAACAGGGGGAGCAGTACTTC.

This clone was seen just once. The chain links TRBV28 to TRBJ1-5; the D is unclear. CDR3 length equals 15 residues. Germline V gene sequence: CDR1 MDHEN, CDR2 SYDVKM. Trimming removed 8 bases at V and 1 base at J, with 15 bases between. This CDR3 is CASRMGRKSNQPQHF. The CDR3, as DNA: TGTGCCAGCCGTATGGGCAGGAAGAGCAATCAGCCCCAGCATTTT. The complete variable domain, with remaining parts taken from reference TRBV28 and TRBJ1-5, reads DVKVTQSSRYLVKRTGEKVFLECVQDMDHENMFWYRQDPGLGLRLIYFSYDVKMKEKGDIPEGYSVSREKKERFSLILESASTNQTSMYLCASRMGRKSNQPQHFGDGTRLSIL.

In nucleotides, the CDR3 is TGTGCCAGCAGCTTGCGGGACGGAACCTATGGCTACACCTTC. Residues: CASSLRDGTYGYTF. This chain uses TRBV7-2 with TRBJ1-2, with a tentative D call TRBD1 (5 bases). This CDR3 contains 14 residues. Germline CDR1 and CDR2: SGHTA and FQGNSA. Between the trimmed V and J ends, which lost 3 bases and 4 bases, there was a span of 12 bases. Complete variable domain (other parts from reference TRBV7-2 and TRBJ1-2): GAGVSQSPSNKVTEKGKDVELRCDPISGHTALYWYRQSLGQGLEFLIYFQGNSAPDKSGLPSDRFSAERTGGSVSTLTIQRTQQEDSAVYLCASSLRDGTYGYTFGSGTRLTVV.

This chain connects TRBV3-1 (or the pseudogene TRBV3-2) to TRBJ2-5, with TRBD1 matching over 9 bases. In germline, CDR1 is LGHDT, CDR2 YNNKEL (reference sequence). The J segment lost 5 bases and the V segment lost 4 bases, leaving 8 bases of the junction unmatched. CDR3 length: 15 amino acids. CDR3 sequence (DNA): TGTGCCAGCAGCCGGTGGACAGGGGAGGGGGAGACCCAGTACTTC. Translating gives CASSRWTGEGETQYF.

This chain's CDR3 is CASSSLLAQPQHF. Here the CDR3 DNA reads TGTGCCAGCAGCTCGCTGTTGGCTCAGCCCCAGCATTTT. This chain links TRBV28 with TRBJ1-5, with unresolved D. V was clipped by 6 bases and J by 6 bases, with 12 bases between them. The CDR3 consists of 13 residues. CDR1 and CDR2 from the germline V gene are MDHEN and SYDVKM.

This rearrangement joins TRBV24-1 to TRBJ2-7, with D possibly TRBD1 on 5 matching bases. CDR1 is KGHDR, CDR2 SFDVKD, per germline. This CDR3 has 14 residues. V lost 3 bases to trimming and J lost 7 bases, with 15 bases between them. The CDR3 protein is CATSDPGSSEEQYF. CDR3 DNA: TGTGCCACCAGTGATCCAGGGTCAAGTGAGGAGCAGTACTTC.

The sample holds many counts of this clone. This chain links TRBV11-2 with TRBJ2-2; 7 bases agree with TRBD1. With 6 bases clipped from V and 2 bases from J, the junction kept 9 bases outside the gene matches. Germline-derived CDR1 and CDR2 are SGHAT and FQNNGV. The CDR3 has 16 residues. CDR3 residues: CASSSTGAVNTGELFF. In DNA, the CDR3 is TGTGCCAGCAGTTCTACAGGGGCCGTTAACACCGGGGAGCTGTTTTTT. The whole variable domain, remainder taken from reference TRBV11-2 and TRBJ2-2, is EAGVAQSPRYKIIEKRQSVAFWCNPISGHATLYWYQQILGQGPKLLIQFQNNGVVDDSQLPKDRFSAERLKGVDSTLKIQPAKLEDSAVYLCASSSTGAVNTGELFFGEGSRLTVL.

This sequence joins TRBV2 and TRBJ1-4, with D perhaps matching TRBD1 (6 bases). V was shortened by 6 bases and J by 10 bases, with 12 bases between the two germline ends. This CDR3 comprises 12 residues. The germline V gene has CDR1 SNHLY and CDR2 FYNNEI. Written as DNA, the CDR3 is TGTGCCAGCAGGAACAACAGGGTAAAACTGTTTTTT. It specifies CASRNNRVKLFF.

This chain connects TRBV7-9 to TRBJ2-7; D is undetermined. Germline V gene lookup returns CDR1 SEHNR and CDR2 FQNEAQ (reference sequence). Between the trimmed V and J ends, which lost 5 bases and 2 bases, there was a span of 7 bases. The CDR3 runs 12 residues. CDR3 sequence reads: CASSRSAYEQYF. The CDR3 bases are TGTGCCAGCAGCCGGTCTGCCTACGAGCAGTACTTC.

This chain connects TRBV19 to TRBJ1-6; 8 nucleotides line up with TRBD1. Germline CDR1 is LNHDA and CDR2 is SQIVND (reference sequence). V trimming: 8 bases; J trimming: 3 bases; junction bases outside the gene matches: 3. This CDR3 is 14 amino acids long. The CDR3 DNA reads as TGTGCCAGTTCCGACAGGGGCTATAATTCACCCCTCCACTTT. Its protein is CASSDRGYNSPLHF.